This T cell receptor (beta chain) is from a study of blood T cells in healthy people across ages. Every donor gave ten milliliters of peripheral blood. Study-wide results and limits: Naive T cell percentage and TCR beta diversity correlated strongly. Observed TCR beta diversity per million T cells went down as age went up. This fall followed a roughly linear course with age. Long-lived donors carried more naive CD4+ cells and greater diversity than aged donors.

Comments on this clonotype: Its specificity is unknown.

Through a sample-barcoded 5' primer and a J-beta primer mix, a second PCR was run for roughly 7 to 12 cycles. Each CDR3 protein is one row after TCRdb ran MiXCR on the 5' RACE reads. The table lists about 720,000 distinct CDR3 sequences, approximately 21% of them singletons. The CDR3 is made up of 13 amino acids. Germline V lookup: CDR1 MDHEN, CDR2 SYDVKM. This rearrangement joins TRBV28 to TRBJ2-7, with unresolved D. The assigned J gene may be wrong: the sequence end matches TRBJ2-1 better. Sequencing was done on a sample of blood. This receptor was taken from a man aged 70 or older in good health. The CDR3 here is CASSLQDRNEQFF. The CDR3 DNA reads TGTGCCAGCAGTTTGCAGGATAGGAATGAGCAGTTCTTC.